These T cell receptor beta chains were read from a single sample in a study of CD8 T cells in ankylosing spondylitis. TCRdb fed the 5' RACE reads into MiXCR, producing one record per CDR3 protein. The data hold about 250,000 distinct CDR3 sequences, with over 30% observed a single time. Sequencing used blood, either unsorted or a sorted T cell fraction (not recorded which). These receptors all come from a male donor with ankylosing spondylitis or in good health (not recorded which). CDR3s include the opening cysteine and the closing phenylalanine or tryptophan. The D gene is left open where the match is weak. Clone size is not always given. Where it is, it says once, few, many or a class for expanded clones.

J gene,V gene,CDR3 length,clone size,D gene,CDR3 protein,CDR3 DNA
TRBJ2-5,TRBV3-1,13,NA,TRBD2,CASGRLAEETQYF,TGTGCCAGCGGCAGACTAGCGGAAGAGACCCAGTACTTC
TRBJ2-1,TRBV6-5,16,few,TRBD1,CASSSIRTGSPNEQFF,TGTGCCAGCAGTTCCATTCGGACAGGGAGTCCCAATGAGCAGTTCTTC
TRBJ2-1,TRBV30,11,NA,NA,CAWTSYNEQFF,TGTGCCTGGACTAGCTACAATGAGCAGTTCTTC
TRBJ1-5,TRBV20-1,15,NA,NA,CSARDDSKDRQPQHF,TGCAGTGCTAGAGATGATAGTAAGGACCGTCAGCCCCAGCATTTT
TRBJ2-7,TRBV7-9,13,NA,NA,CASSLHTAYEQYF,TGTGCCAGCAGCTTACACACGGCCTACGAGCAGTACTTC
TRBJ1-4,TRBV5-6,14,NA,TRBD1,CASGFRQGDEKLFF,TGTGCCAGCGGATTCCGACAGGGGGATGAAAAACTGTTTTTT
TRBJ2-7,TRBV5-1,15,few,NA,CASSLESGPNYEQYF,TGCGCCAGCAGCTTGGAGTCGGGACCCAACTACGAGCAGTACTTC
TRBJ2-7,TRBV5-1,15,NA,NA,CASSTASGETYEQYF,TGCGCCAGCAGTACCGCCAGCGGAGAGACCTACGAGCAGTACTTC
TRBJ1-5,TRBV7-2,15,NA,TRBD1,CASSPQDRSGQPQHF,TGTGCCAGCAGCCCCCAGGACAGGTCCGGTCAGCCCCAGCATTTT
TRBJ2-7,TRBV7-6,14,NA,TRBD2,CASSFSGDSYEQYF,TGTGCCAGCAGCTTTAGCGGGGACTCCTACGAGCAGTACTTC
TRBJ2-7,TRBV15,13,NA,NA,CATSRARSYEQYF,TGTGCCACCAGCAGAGCCAGGAGCTACGAGCAGTACTTC
TRBJ1-3,TRBV6-1,13,NA,NA,CASRDTKGNTIYF,TGTGCCAGCAGAGACACCAAAGGAAACACCATATATTTT
TRBJ2-7,TRBV6-1,15,few,TRBD1,CASSTDRATSYEQYF,TGTGCCAGCAGCACCGACAGGGCGACCTCCTACGAGCAGTACTTC
TRBJ2-1,TRBV4-1,19,few,TRBD2,CASSPRRLVVAGPGDEQFF,TGCGCCAGCAGCCCCCGGAGGCTCGTGGTAGCGGGGCCGGGGGATGAGCAGTTCTTC
TRBJ2-1,TRBV7-2,13,few,NA,CASRSGALNEQFF,TGTGCCAGCAGGTCGGGGGCGCTGAATGAGCAGTTCTTC
TRBJ1-2,TRBV6-5,15,few,NA,CASSYGRAGSYGYTF,TGTGCCAGCAGTTACGGCCGGGCGGGGAGCTATGGCTACACCTTC
TRBJ2-7,TRBV20-1,15,few,NA,CSARDLRGGTYEQYF,TGCAGTGCTAGAGATTTGCGGGGCGGAACCTACGAGCAGTACTTC
TRBJ2-7,TRBV12-3/TRBV12-4,14,few,TRBD1,CASSLGTGFYEQYF,TGTGCCAGCAGTTTAGGGACAGGGTTCTACGAGCAGTACTTC
TRBJ1-1,TRBV15,15,NA,TRBD1,CATSRADRVNTEAFF,TGTGCCACCAGCAGAGCGGACAGGGTGAACACTGAAGCTTTCTTT
TRBJ2-7,TRBV6-1,15,NA,NA,CASSPTSGQIYEQYF,TGTGCCAGCAGCCCTACGTCGGGACAAATCTACGAGCAGTACTTC
TRBJ2-4,TRBV12-3/TRBV12-4,17,NA,TRBD1,CASSLEGTGLSGNIQYF,TGTGCCAGCAGTTTAGAGGGGACAGGGCTCTCCGGAAACATTCAGTACTTC
TRBJ2-7,TRBV27,15,few,TRBD1,CASAKGGQGSYEQYF,TGTGCCAGCGCAAAAGGGGGACAGGGATCCTACGAGCAGTACTTC
TRBJ2-3,TRBV7-9,14,NA,NA,CASSLVATVDTQYF,TGTGCCAGCAGCTTAGTAGCCACCGTGGATACGCAGTATTTT
TRBJ1-5,TRBV27,13,NA,NA,CASSPDRIRPQHF,TGTGCCAGCAGCCCCGACAGGATCCGGCCCCAGCATTTT
TRBJ2-5,TRBV12-3/TRBV12-4,15,once,NA,CASSRLGWDQETQYF,TGTGCCAGCAGTCGATTGGGTTGGGACCAAGAGACCCAGTACTTC
TRBJ1-1,TRBV20-1,16,few,NA,CSGRDPFQGMNAEAFF,TGCAGTGGGAGGGACCCATTTCAGGGGATGAACGCTGAAGCTTTCTTT
TRBJ1-1,TRBV12-3/TRBV12-4,11,few,TRBD1,CASTQGVEAFF,TGTGCCAGCACCCAGGGGGTTGAAGCTTTCTTT
TRBJ1-5,TRBV12-3/TRBV12-4,20,NA,NA,CASSLRLWAVGGGSNQPQHF,TGTGCCAGCAGTTTACGTCTCTGGGCGGTGGGGGGGGGTAGCAATCAGCCCCAGCATTTT
TRBJ1-1,TRBV20-1,11,NA,TRBD1,CSRDRGNEAFF,TGCAGCCGGGACAGGGGGAATGAAGCTTTCTTT
TRBJ2-1,TRBV7-3,13,NA,NA,CASSLNRFNEQFF,TGTGCCAGCAGCTTAAATCGGTTCAATGAGCAGTTCTTC
TRBJ2-3,TRBV20-1,18,few,TRBD2,CSARDPSGGALGTDTQYF,TGCAGTGCTAGAGATCCTAGCGGGGGGGCCCTTGGCACAGATACGCAGTATTTT
TRBJ2-1,TRBV10-3,13,NA,NA,CAIRGPAYNEQFF,TGTGCCATCAGGGGGCCGGCCTACAATGAGCAGTTCTTC
TRBJ2-5,TRBV20-1,14,many,NA,CSASSYRAGETQYF,TGCAGTGCTAGCTCGTACCGAGCGGGAGAGACCCAGTACTTC
TRBJ2-5,TRBV20-1,13,NA,NA,CSARQGDWETQYF,TGCAGTGCTAGACAGGGGGACTGGGAGACCCAGTACTTC
TRBJ2-3,TRBV12-3/TRBV12-4,14,NA,NA,CASSLTASADTQYF,TGTGCCAGCAGCCTGACCGCTAGCGCAGATACGCAGTATTTT
TRBJ1-2,TRBV5-6,14,NA,TRBD1,CASSIYRGRDGYTF,TGTGCCAGCAGCATTTACAGGGGGCGTGATGGCTACACCTTC
TRBJ2-7,TRBV12-3/TRBV12-4,11,few,NA,CASGVLGEQYF,TGTGCCAGCGGAGTCCTCGGGGAGCAGTACTTC
TRBJ1-2,TRBV12-3/TRBV12-4,15,NA,NA,CASSSPLGRDYGYTF,TGTGCCAGCAGTTCCCCCCTGGGCAGGGACTATGGCTACACCTTC
TRBJ2-6,TRBV24-1,15,NA,NA,CATIRAGSGANVLTF,TGTGCCACCATCCGGGCCGGCTCTGGGGCCAACGTCCTGACTTTC
TRBJ2-1,TRBV29-1,13,few,NA,CSGTGTQYNEQFF,TGCAGCGGGACCGGGACCCAATACAATGAGCAGTTCTTC
TRBJ2-1,TRBV20-1,14,NA,NA,CSASAGPSYNEQFF,TGCAGTGCTAGTGCAGGTCCCTCCTACAATGAGCAGTTCTTC
TRBJ2-7,TRBV27,14,few,NA,CASSLGGSRTEQYF,TGTGCCAGCAGTTTAGGGGGGTCGCGGACCGAGCAGTACTTC
TRBJ2-2,TRBV6-5,15,NA,NA,CASSYSPDYTGELFF,TGTGCCAGCAGTTACTCGCCAGATTACACCGGGGAGCTGTTTTTT
TRBJ1-1,TRBV29-1,13,few,NA,CSVSTVMNTEAFF,TGCAGCGTGTCGACAGTAATGAACACTGAAGCTTTCTTT
TRBJ1-6,TRBV12-3/TRBV12-4,13,NA,NA,CASSLWNGSPLHF,TGTGCCAGCAGTTTATGGAACGGTTCACCCCTCCACTTT
TRBJ1-1,TRBV5-1,15,NA,NA,CASSLAGQMNTEAFF,TGCGCCAGCAGCTTGGCCGGACAGATGAACACTGAAGCTTTCTTT
TRBJ2-4,TRBV20-1,14,few,TRBD1,CSARDAGGVNIQYF,TGCAGTGCTAGAGATGCAGGGGGCGTAAACATTCAGTACTTC
TRBJ2-7,TRBV12-3/TRBV12-4,12,few,NA,CASSLHLSDRYF,TGTGCCAGCAGTTTGCACCTCAGCGATAGGTACTTC
TRBJ2-5,TRBV7-3,13,NA,NA,CASSTRDQETQYF,TGTGCCAGCAGCACCAGAGACCAAGAGACCCAGTACTTC
TRBJ2-3,TRBV5-1,14,once,NA,CASSPPGRGNTQYF,TGCGCCAGCAGCCCCCCCGGCAGGGGCAATACGCAGTATTTT
TRBJ2-3,TRBV27,13,NA,NA,CASIAEGTDTQYF,TGTGCCAGCATTGCGGAGGGCACAGATACGCAGTATTTT
TRBJ2-5,TRBV7-2,12,few,NA,CASRGKKETQYF,TGTGCCAGCAGAGGAAAAAAAGAGACCCAGTACTTC
TRBJ2-7,TRBV18,12,NA,NA,CASSPTTGEQYF,TGTGCCAGCTCACCAACGACAGGCGAGCAGTACTTC
TRBJ2-7,TRBV29-1,14,NA,NA,CSVVGQGTTYEQYF,TGCAGCGTTGTGGGGCAGGGTACCACCTACGAGCAGTACTTC
TRBJ2-1,TRBV20-1,14,NA,TRBD2,CSARDSGGGNEQFF,TGCAGTGCTAGAGATAGCGGGGGCGGGAATGAGCAGTTCTTC
TRBJ2-3,TRBV24-1,15,NA,NA,CATSDFNGPTDTQYF,TGTGCCACCAGTGATTTCAACGGGCCCACAGATACGCAGTATTTT
TRBJ2-5,TRBV28,15,NA,NA,CASSPLDSVKETQYF,TGTGCCAGCAGCCCCCTGGACAGCGTGAAAGAGACCCAGTACTTC
TRBJ1-5,TRBV12-3/TRBV12-4,13,NA,NA,CASSLNGNQPQHF,TGTGCCAGCAGTTTGAACGGCAATCAGCCCCAGCATTTT
TRBJ2-7,TRBV5-1,14,NA,NA,CASSLLVGTNEQYF,TGCGCCAGCAGCTTGTTGGTGGGGACGAACGAGCAGTACTTC